The clone carrying this TCR beta chain was observed a few times. Antigen specificity is unknown. Trimming took 0 bases from V and 0 from J, leaving 5 bases between them. The CDR3 loop spans 14 amino acids. Germline assignment: CDR1 SGDLS and CDR2 YYNGEE. These data come from a study of response to subunit inactivated influenza vaccine. Study-level findings and limits: Few additional T cells are recruited per seasonal influenza vaccination, authors suggested.

TCRdb reanalysed the RT-PCR reads using MiXCR and keeps one entry per CDR3 protein. This sample has about 540,000 distinct CDR3 sequences, with about 15% found just once. The chain employs TRBV9 and TRBJ2-3; no firm D call. The sequencing here drew on PBMCs from blood, taken about 13 days after vaccination. The receptor comes from a man in his fifties who received an inactivated influenza vaccine. Written as DNA, the CDR3 is TGTGCCAGCAGCGTAGCCTGGAGCACAGATACGCAGTATTTT. Protein: CASSVAWSTDTQYF.